This T cell receptor beta chain was recorded in a study of CDR3 diversity in severe acne. MiXCR was run by TCRdb on the PCR reads, yielding one entry per CDR3 protein. The sample consists of about 86,000 distinct CDR3 sequences, approximately 51% of them appearing once. Germline values: CDR1 DFQATT, CDR2 SNEGSKA (reference sequence). The CDR3 has 12 amino acids. This TCR was recovered from a male donor in good health, without acne. The sample was blood. V gene TRBV20-1 combines with J gene TRBJ2-5, with D tentatively TRBD1 (5 bases). The CDR3 nucleotides read TGCAGCACCAGGGATTCCCAAGAGACCCAGTACTTC. Its protein product is CSTRDSQETQYF.